This entry describes one T cell receptor (beta chain). How the authors handled the data: Cell counts per sample came from amplifying reference gene primers. Measured with immunoSEQ multiplex PCR; TCRdb has only the in-frame clones, and not every one. V and J calls plus clone size are reproduced from that table; the DNA served to infer D and trimming. The data show 200,000 to 250,000 clones, with roughly four fifths seen just once and about 2% held by the top ten. The data are from a study of blood T cell repertoires in COVID-19. This CDR3 has 13 residues. Germline lookup yields CDR1 SNHLY and CDR2 FYNNEI. The V gene lost 1 base and the J gene lost 7 bases, with 9 bases spanning the gap.

The V call is TRBV2, the J call TRBJ2-3, with D unclear. This receptor was identified in a man aged 30-40 years who had recovered from COVID-19. Source material: peripheral blood. The CDR3 bases are TGTGCCAGCAGTGAAGTGGTCGGTTATACGCAGTATTTT. Its protein product is CASSEVVGYTQYF.